This T cell receptor (beta chain) emerged from a study of CD8+ T cells in alopecia areata. Study details: Tofacitinib ran for 6 to 18 months before 6 months off drug.

The CDR3 covers 12 residues. J lost 3 bases, V lost 7 bases, and 1 base had no gene match. Germline CDR1 SGHNT, CDR2 YYREEE (reference sequence). Study-wide results and limits: Sequencing of scalp samples also includes resident alphabeta T cells from normal skin. Compared with mice, patients displayed less clear TCR sharing, possibly for HLA-related reasons.

Peripheral blood, together with lesional scalp punch biopsies, was collected from alopecia areata patients. After isolation, RNA underwent reverse transcription to generate cDNA as the sequencing template. Here immunoSEQ multiplex PCR was the method, and the copy in TCRdb shows in-frame clones only, minus some. The sample carries 200,000 or so clones, around three fifths recorded once. Points on this clone: Its antigen remains unknown.

The specimen was CD4+ T cells sorted from blood, collected at week 0. The chain uses TRBV5-4 and TRBJ2-3, with TRBD1 identical over 8 bases. The receptor was isolated from a human donor with alopecia areata. This chain's CDR3 is CASGQGTDTQYF. Written as DNA, the CDR3 is TGTGCCAGCGGACAGGGTACAGATACGCAGTATTTT.